This T cell receptor (beta chain) originates from a study of blood T cell repertoires in COVID-19. On the study more broadly: Samples taken during acute and convalescent COVID-19 were collected in the United States, Italy and Spain. T cells, B-cell-depleted T cells, or PBMCs provided the cDNA or gDNA that served as material.

Methods used by the authors: By means of reference gene primer amplification, nucleated cell counts were estimated. Only in-frame clones appear in the TCRdb table, and some are missing; sequencing was by immunoSEQ multiplex PCR. That table is the source of V, J and clone size, and D and trimming were worked out from the DNA. Among fewer than 300,000 clones listed, under 90% were seen once. The count of this clone is one. V lost 0 bases to trimming and J lost 8 bases; unmatched junction nucleotides: 8. Germline V gene sequence: CDR1 SGHRS, CDR2 YFSETQ. CDR3 length equals 16 residues. The chain uses TRBV5-1 and TRBJ1-4, with 9 bases that match TRBD1. The source material was peripheral blood. The origin of this receptor is a human donor in a cohort sampled during active COVID-19. The CDR3 here is CASSLEPTGGREKLFF. CDR3 coding DNA: TGCGCCAGCAGCTTGGAACCGACAGGGGGACGGGAAAAACTGTTTTTT.